What follows are 3 T cell receptor beta chains derived from one specimen sequenced in a study of shared clonotypes between healthy human individuals. The protocol was immunoSEQ multiplex PCR, while the TCRdb copy is restricted to in-frame clones and leaves out a portion. The profile shows about 470,000 clones, around 75% of them singletons. Sequenced: PBMCs. The receptors originated from a woman in her thirties or forties in good health. Some clones in this sample may be carry-over from other donors' samples.

This rearrangement joins TRBV19 to TRBJ2-4; possibly TRBD1 for D (6 bases). Germline CDR1 and CDR2: LNHDA and SQIVND (reference sequence). The CDR3 consists of 19 residues. V dropped 5 bases and J dropped 1 base, with 24 bases sitting between them. CDR3 sequence: CASSPSQGSRARAKNIQYF. DNA of the CDR3: TGTGCCAGTAGTCCATCACAGGGTTCCCGTGCCAGGGCCAAAAACATTCAGTACTTC.

The chain employs TRBV11-3 and TRBJ2-1; possible D gene TRBD2, 5 bases. This CDR3 is 15 amino acids long. The germline V gene encodes CDR1 SGHNT and CDR2 YENEEA. With 0 bases removed from V and 7 bases from J, the gap between germline ends came to 13 bases. The CDR3 nucleotides read TGTGCCAGCAGCTTAGACCACGGGGTGGGGAATGAGCAGTTCTTC. Translation: CASSLDHGVGNEQFF. Full variable domain (missing parts from reference TRBV11-3 and TRBJ2-1): EAGVVQSPRYKIIEKKQPVAFWCNPISGHNTLYWYLQNLGQGPELLIRYENEEAVDDSQLPKDRFSAERLKGVDSTLKIQPAELGDSAVYLCASSLDHGVGNEQFFGPGTRLTVL.

This clone occurred many times. This chain joins TRBV7-3 and TRBJ2-3; no clear D. The CDR3 length is 11 residues. The germline V gene encodes CDR1 SGHTA and CDR2 FQGTGA. V dropped 5 bases and J dropped 2 bases, with 2 bases sitting between them. In nucleotides, the CDR3 is TGTGCCAGCAGCATCACAGATACGCAGTATTTT. Its translation: CASSITDTQYF.